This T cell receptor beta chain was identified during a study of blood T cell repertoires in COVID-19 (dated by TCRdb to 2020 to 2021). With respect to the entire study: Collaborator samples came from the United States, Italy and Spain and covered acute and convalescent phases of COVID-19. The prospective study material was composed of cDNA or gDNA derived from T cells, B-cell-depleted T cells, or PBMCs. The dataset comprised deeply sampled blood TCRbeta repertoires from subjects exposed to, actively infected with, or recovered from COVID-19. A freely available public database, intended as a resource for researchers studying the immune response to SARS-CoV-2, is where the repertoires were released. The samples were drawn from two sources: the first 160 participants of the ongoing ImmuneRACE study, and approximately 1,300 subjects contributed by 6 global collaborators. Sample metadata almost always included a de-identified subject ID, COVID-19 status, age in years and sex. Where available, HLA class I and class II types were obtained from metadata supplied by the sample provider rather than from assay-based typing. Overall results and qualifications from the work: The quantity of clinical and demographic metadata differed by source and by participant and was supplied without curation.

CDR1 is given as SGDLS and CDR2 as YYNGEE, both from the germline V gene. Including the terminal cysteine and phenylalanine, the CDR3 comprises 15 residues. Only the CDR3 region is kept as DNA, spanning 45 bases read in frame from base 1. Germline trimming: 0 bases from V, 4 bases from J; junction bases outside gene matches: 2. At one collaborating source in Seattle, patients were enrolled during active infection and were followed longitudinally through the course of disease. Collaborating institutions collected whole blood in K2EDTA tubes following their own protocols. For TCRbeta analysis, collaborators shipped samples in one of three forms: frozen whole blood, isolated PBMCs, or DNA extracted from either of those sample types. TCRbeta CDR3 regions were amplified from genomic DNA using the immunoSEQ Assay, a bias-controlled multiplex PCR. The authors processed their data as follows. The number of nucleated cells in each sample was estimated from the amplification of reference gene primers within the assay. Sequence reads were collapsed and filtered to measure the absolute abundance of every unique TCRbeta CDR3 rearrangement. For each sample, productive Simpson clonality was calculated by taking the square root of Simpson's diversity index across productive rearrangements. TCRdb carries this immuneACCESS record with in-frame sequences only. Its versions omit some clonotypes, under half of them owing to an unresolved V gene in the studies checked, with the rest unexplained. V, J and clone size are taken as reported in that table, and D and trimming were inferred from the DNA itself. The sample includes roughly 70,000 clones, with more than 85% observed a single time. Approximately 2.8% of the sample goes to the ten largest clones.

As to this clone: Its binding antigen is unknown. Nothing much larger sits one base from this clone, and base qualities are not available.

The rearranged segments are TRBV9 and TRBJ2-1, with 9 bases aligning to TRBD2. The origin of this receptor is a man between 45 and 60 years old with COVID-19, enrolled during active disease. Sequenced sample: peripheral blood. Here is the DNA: TGTGCCAGCAGCGTAGGTGCGGGAGGGTACAATGAGCAGTTCTTC. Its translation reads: CASSVGAGGYNEQFF.